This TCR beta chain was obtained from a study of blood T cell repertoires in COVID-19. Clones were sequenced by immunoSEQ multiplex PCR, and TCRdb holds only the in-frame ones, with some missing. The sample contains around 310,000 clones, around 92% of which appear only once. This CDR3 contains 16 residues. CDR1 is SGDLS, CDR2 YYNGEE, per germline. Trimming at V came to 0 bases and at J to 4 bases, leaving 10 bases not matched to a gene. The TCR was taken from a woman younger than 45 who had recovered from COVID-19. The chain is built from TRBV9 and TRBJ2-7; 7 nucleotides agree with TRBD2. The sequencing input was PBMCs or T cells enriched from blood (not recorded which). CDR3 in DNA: TGTGCCAGCAGCGTAGCTGGAGGCGGGAGAATTTACGAGCAGTACTTC. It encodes CASSVAGGGRIYEQYF.